This record looks at one T cell receptor (beta chain) sequence and its context. CDR1 is SEHNR, CDR2 FQNEAQ, per germline (reference sequence). The length of the CDR3 is 14 residues. Trimming at V came to 3 bases and at J to 5 bases, leaving 4 bases not matched to a gene. The entry originates in a study of blood T cell repertoires in COVID-19. Study summary: Samples came from the United States, Italy and Spain, spanning acute and convalescent COVID-19.

Original analysis: The authors estimated nucleated cell counts from reference gene primer amplification. Profiled with immunoSEQ multiplex PCR; TCRdb holds only in-frame clones, not every one. V and J calls and clone size come straight from that table; D and trimming were deduced from the DNA. The sample has 25,000 to 30,000 clones, 60% to 80% seen once. This TCR was sampled from a boy aged 2-9 years with active or convalescent COVID-19. V and J are TRBV7-9 and TRBJ2-7, with TRBD1 matching over 10 bases. Material for sequencing was peripheral blood. CDR3 DNA sequence: TGTGCCAGCAGCTTGACAGGGGGCCTGAACGAGCAGTACTTC. This gives the protein CASSLTGGLNEQYF.